Below, one T cell receptor (beta chain) is given with its context. The data stem from a study of blood T cell repertoires in COVID-19. Study at large: Material from acute and convalescent COVID-19 was sourced from the United States, Italy and Spain.

Germline-derived CDR1 and CDR2 are LGHNA and YSLEER. This CDR3 is 15 amino acids long. Trimming took 4 bases from V and 5 from J, leaving 15 bases between them. Participants came from about 24 US areas, aged roughly 18 to 89 years. Cohorts were based on clinical histories the participants reported. In the original analysis: Amplification with reference gene primers provided the estimates of nucleated cell counts. Repertoires were generated with immunoSEQ multiplex PCR, while TCRdb's copy carries only in-frame clones and drops some. V and J calls and clone size come straight from that table; D and trimming were deduced from the DNA. The table has approximately 260,000 clones, more than 70% seen once.

What was sequenced was PBMCs or T cells enriched from blood (not recorded which). The receptor's source is a woman between 40 and 50 years old with acute COVID-19. The chain uses TRBV4-3 and TRBJ2-1, with a weak D call TRBD2 (5 bases). The CDR3 nucleotides read TGCGCCAGCAGCCCGAGGGCGGGCCCGAACAATGAGCAGTTCTTC. It encodes CASSPRAGPNNEQFF.